Given below is one TCR beta chain in context. This entry comes from a study of shared clonotypes between healthy human individuals. Repertoires were generated with immunoSEQ multiplex PCR, while TCRdb's copy carries only in-frame clones and drops some. The profile covers about 770,000 clones, with over 60% appearing a single time and under 2% taken by the ten largest. The ends were cut back, 5 bases at V and 3 bases at J, with 10 bases in the middle. Germline CDR1 reads LNHNV; CDR2 reads YYDKDF (reference sequence). The CDR3 is made up of 14 amino acids. The V and J genes are TRBV15 and TRBJ2-2; the D gene is possibly TRBD2 (5 bases). This sequence was found in a woman under 40 in good health. The sample taken for sequencing was memory CD4+ T cells sorted from blood. Indicated subset: CD45RA-negative fraction. As DNA, the CDR3 is TGTGCCACCAGCCGGTCGGGATACACCGGGGAGCTGTTTTTT. Protein: CATSRSGYTGELFF.